The rows below give T cell receptor beta chains drawn from one sample of a study of blood T cell repertoires in COVID-19. TCRdb's copy holds only in-frame clones and misses some; the assay was immunoSEQ multiplex PCR. The sample carries hundreds of thousands of clones, 75% to 90% recorded once. Sequenced: peripheral blood. These receptors originate from a woman between 65 and 79 years old with COVID-19, enrolled during active disease. Both conserved end residues are part of each CDR3. A D gene is named only where the DNA matches it firmly. Some rows mark clone size as missing; the rest say once, few, many or name a class of expanded clone.

abundance	d_gene	v_gene	j_gene	CDR3aa	CDR3nt
.	.	TRBV6-5	TRBJ1-3	CASSFYLSSGNTIYF	TGTGCCAGCAGTTTCTACCTATCCTCTGGAAACACCATATATTTT
.	TRBD1	TRBV15	TRBJ1-4	CATSSRGLSEKLFF	TGTGCCACCAGCAGCAGGGGGCTTAGTGAAAAACTGTTTTTT
once	.	TRBV10-2	TRBJ2-7	CASSPGTYEQYF	TGCGCCAGCTCGCCAGGAACCTACGAGCAGTACTTC
.	.	TRBV18	TRBJ2-5	CASSPPRSQETQYF	TGTGCCAGCTCACCACCGAGGTCACAAGAGACCCAGTACTTC
.	.	TRBV9	TRBJ1-2	CASSVAGSSSNYGYTF	TGTGCCAGCAGCGTAGCTGGTAGCTCCTCTAACTATGGCTACACCTTC
.	TRBD1	TRBV27	TRBJ2-7	CASSFTGASTYEQYF	TGTGCCAGCAGTTTTACAGGGGCTTCTACCTACGAGCAGTACTTC
.	.	TRBV5-8	TRBJ1-1	CASSLERMGLNEAFF	TGTGCCAGCAGCTTGGAGCGCATGGGGCTCAATGAAGCTTTCTTT
.	.	TRBV4-3	TRBJ1-1	CASSQDISPGQTQAFF	TGCGCCAGCAGCCAAGATATCAGCCCTGGGCAAACCCAAGCTTTCTTT
.	.	TRBV30	TRBJ1-2	CAWSLATENYGYTF	TGTGCCTGGAGTCTAGCGACAGAAAACTATGGCTACACCTTC
.	.	TRBV5-1	TRBJ1-5	CASSEDSSNQPQHF	TGCGCCAGCAGCGAGGACAGTAGCAATCAGCCCCAGCATTTT
.	TRBD1	TRBV5-1	TRBJ2-2	CASSLFGTGDTGELFF	TGCGCCAGCAGCCTCTTCGGGACAGGGGACACCGGGGAGCTGTTTTTT
once	.	TRBV21-1	TRBJ1-2	CASRTGGLLNGYTF	TGTGCCAGCAGAACAGGGGGCCTCCTTAATGGCTACACCTTC
.	.	TRBV10-3	TRBJ2-7	CAISGDKGWGYEQYF	TGTGCCATCAGTGGGGACAAAGGATGGGGCTACGAGCAGTACTTC
.	TRBD1	TRBV9	TRBJ1-4	CASSTRTGETEKLFF	TGTGCCAGCAGCACGCGGACAGGGGAAACTGAAAAACTGTTTTTT
once	TRBD1	TRBV10-3	TRBJ1-2	CAISPQTGGYGYTF	TGTGCCATCAGCCCCCAGACAGGGGGCTATGGCTACACCTTC
.	TRBD2	TRBV7-2	TRBJ2-5	CASSPTSAPETGQYF	TGTGCCAGCAGCCCAACTAGCGCCCCCGAGACTGGCCAGTACTTC
.	.	TRBV9	TRBJ1-6	CASSAPYSPLHF	TGTGCCAGCAGCGCCCCCTATTCACCCCTCCACTTT
.	.	TRBV2	TRBJ2-3	CASSWVAASTDTQYF	TGTGCCAGCAGCTGGGTAGCGGCTAGCACAGATACGCAGTATTTT
.	.	TRBV3-1/TRBV3-2	TRBJ2-5	CASSQGGAQETQYF	TGTGCCAGCAGCCAAGGGGGCGCCCAAGAGACCCAGTACTTC
.	.	TRBV2	TRBJ1-6	CASRRDIAGSPLHF	TGTGCCAGCAGACGCGACATCGCGGGATCACCCCTCCACTTT
.	.	TRBV30	TRBJ2-1	CAWSVSYNEQFF	TGTGCCTGGAGTGTCAGCTACAATGAGCAGTTCTTC
.	.	TRBV4-1	TRBJ1-1	CASSQGGARGTEAFF	TGCGCCAGCAGCCAAGGTGGAGCCAGGGGCACTGAAGCTTTCTTT
.	.	TRBV6-4	TRBJ2-1	CASSRADNNEQFF	TGTGCCAGCTCTCGCGCCGATAACAATGAGCAGTTCTTC
few	TRBD1	TRBV12-3/TRBV12-4	TRBJ1-2	CASSLRGSYTF	TGTGCCAGCAGTCTCAGGGGGAGCTACACCTTC
.	TRBD1	TRBV13	TRBJ1-2	CASSLGTGGGYGYTF	TGTGCCAGCAGCTTAGGCACAGGGGGCGGCTATGGCTACACCTTC
few	TRBD1	TRBV4-2	TRBJ1-5	CASSQNLDRATSNQPQHF	TGTGCCAGCAGCCAGAACTTGGACAGGGCGACTAGCAATCAGCCCCAGCATTTT